Included here is one T cell receptor (beta chain) sequence, with context. The antigen remains undetermined. These data belong to a study of radiation and T cells in renal cell carcinoma. Regarding the study as a whole: Top tumor clonotypes rose in blood 2 weeks post-radiation, then contracted.

Profiling relied on immunoSEQ multiplex PCR, and the TCRdb table lists in-frame clones only, not all of them. The data contain 100,000 to 150,000 clones, around 82% of them singletons. CDR1 and CDR2 from the germline V gene are LNHDA and SQIVND (reference sequence). This CDR3 is built from 14 residues. The ends were cut back, 1 base at V and 0 bases at J, with 3 bases in the middle. Time point described: blood 2 weeks post-SBRT. Treatment specified: 15 Gy SBRT to primary tumor, nephrectomy 4 weeks later. Clear cell pathology was present in this patient's renal cell carcinoma. This specimen was blood, taken from a patient whose treatment included radiotherapy and nephrectomy. This TCR derives from a man in his fifties with renal cell carcinoma. J is TRBJ2-2 and V is TRBV19; no clear D. For the CDR3, the DNA is TGTGCCAGTAGTATAGGGCCGAACACCGGGGAGCTGTTTTTT. Protein sequence: CASSIGPNTGELFF. The variable domain in full, with the rest retrieved from reference TRBV19 and TRBJ2-2, is DGGITQSPKYLFRKEGQNVTLSCEQNLNHDAMYWYRQDPGQGLRLIYYSQIVNDFQKGDIAEGYSVSREKKESFPLTVTSAQKNPTAFYLCASSIGPNTGELFFGEGSRLTVL.